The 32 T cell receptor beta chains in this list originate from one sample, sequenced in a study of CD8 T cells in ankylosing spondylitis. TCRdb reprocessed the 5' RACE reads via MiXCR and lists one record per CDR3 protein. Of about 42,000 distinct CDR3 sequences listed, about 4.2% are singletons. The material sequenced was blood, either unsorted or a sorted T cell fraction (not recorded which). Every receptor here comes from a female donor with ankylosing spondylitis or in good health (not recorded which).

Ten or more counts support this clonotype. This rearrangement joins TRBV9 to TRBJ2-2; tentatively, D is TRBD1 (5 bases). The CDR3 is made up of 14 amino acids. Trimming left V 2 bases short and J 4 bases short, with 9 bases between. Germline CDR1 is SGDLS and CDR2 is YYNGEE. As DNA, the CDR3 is TGTGCCAGCAGCGTTGGACACAGCACCGGGGAGCTGTTTTTT. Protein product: CASSVGHSTGELFF.

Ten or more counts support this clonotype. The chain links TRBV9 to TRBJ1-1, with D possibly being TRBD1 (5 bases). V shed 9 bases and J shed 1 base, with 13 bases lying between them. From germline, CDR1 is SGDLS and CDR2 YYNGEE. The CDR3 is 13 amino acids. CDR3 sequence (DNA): TGTGCCACTTCGGGACTCCGGAACACTGAAGCTTTCTTT. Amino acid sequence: CATSGLRNTEAFF.

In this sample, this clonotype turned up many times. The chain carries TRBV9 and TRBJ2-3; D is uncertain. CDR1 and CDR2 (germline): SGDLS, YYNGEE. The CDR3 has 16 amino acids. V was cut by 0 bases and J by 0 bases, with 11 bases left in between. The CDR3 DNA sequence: TGTGCCAGCAGCGTAGATATGAGGAGTAGCACAGATACGCAGTATTTT. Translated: CASSVDMRSSTDTQYF.

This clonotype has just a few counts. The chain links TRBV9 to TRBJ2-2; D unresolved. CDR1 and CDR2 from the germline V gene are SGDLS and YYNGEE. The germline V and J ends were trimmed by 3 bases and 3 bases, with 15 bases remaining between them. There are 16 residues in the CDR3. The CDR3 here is CASSEDPHRDTGELFF. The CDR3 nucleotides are TGTGCCAGCAGCGAGGACCCCCACCGAGACACCGGGGAGCTGTTTTTT.

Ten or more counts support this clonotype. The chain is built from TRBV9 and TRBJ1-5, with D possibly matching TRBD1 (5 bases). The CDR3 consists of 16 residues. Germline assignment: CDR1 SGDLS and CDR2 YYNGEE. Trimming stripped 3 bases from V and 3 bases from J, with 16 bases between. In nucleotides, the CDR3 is TGTGCCAGCAGCGCTGGGGGGGGTGGAAACAATCAGCCCCAGCATTTT. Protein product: CASSAGGGGNNQPQHF.

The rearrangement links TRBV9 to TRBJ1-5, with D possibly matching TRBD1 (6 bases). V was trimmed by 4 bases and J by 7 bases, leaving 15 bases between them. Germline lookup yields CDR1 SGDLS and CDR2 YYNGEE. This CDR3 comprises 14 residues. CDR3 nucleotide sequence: TGTGCCAGCAGCAGAACATACAGGGAACAGCCCCAGCATTTT. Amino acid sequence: CASSRTYREQPQHF.

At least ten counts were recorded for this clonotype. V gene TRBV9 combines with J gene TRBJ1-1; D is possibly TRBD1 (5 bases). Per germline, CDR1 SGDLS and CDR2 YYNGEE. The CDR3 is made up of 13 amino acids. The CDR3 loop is CVSGEGGSTEAFF. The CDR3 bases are TGTGTCTCGGGGGAGGGCGGGAGCACTGAAGCTTTCTTT.

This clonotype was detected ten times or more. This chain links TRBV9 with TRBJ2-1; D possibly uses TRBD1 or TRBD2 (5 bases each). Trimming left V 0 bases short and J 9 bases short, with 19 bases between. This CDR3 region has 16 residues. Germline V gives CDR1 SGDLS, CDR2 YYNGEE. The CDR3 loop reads CASSVAGTGGIVEQFF. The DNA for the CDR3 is TGTGCCAGCAGCGTAGCTGGGACGGGTGGTATTGTTGAGCAGTTCTTC.

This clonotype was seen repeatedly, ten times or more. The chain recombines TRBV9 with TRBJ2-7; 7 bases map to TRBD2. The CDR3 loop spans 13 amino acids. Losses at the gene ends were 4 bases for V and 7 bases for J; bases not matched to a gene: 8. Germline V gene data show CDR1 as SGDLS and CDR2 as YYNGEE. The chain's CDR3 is CASSPREDPEQYF. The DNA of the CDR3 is TGTGCCAGCAGCCCCCGGGAGGACCCGGAGCAGTACTTC.

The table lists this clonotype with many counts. CDR3 nucleotide sequence: TGTGCCAGCAGCACCACGGGGGGACAGGGGATTTTTTCACCCCTCCACTTT. Its protein is CASSTTGGQGIFSPLHF. The gene calls are TRBV9 and TRBJ1-6; TRBD1 matches 10 bases. Losses at the gene ends were 4 bases for V and 9 bases for J; bases not matched to a gene: 13. The CDR3 runs to 17 residues. The germline CDR1 and CDR2 sequences are SGDLS and YYNGEE.

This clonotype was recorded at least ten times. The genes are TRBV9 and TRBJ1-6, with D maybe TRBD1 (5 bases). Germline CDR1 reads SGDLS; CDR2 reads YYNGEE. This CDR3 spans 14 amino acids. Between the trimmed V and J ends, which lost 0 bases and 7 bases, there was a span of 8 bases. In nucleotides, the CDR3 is TGTGCCAGCAGCGTAGGGGGGAAGAATTCACCCCTCCACTTT. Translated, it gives CASSVGGKNSPLHF. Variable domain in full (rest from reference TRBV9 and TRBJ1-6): DSGVTQTPKHLITATGQRVTLRCSPRSGDLSVYWYQQSLDQGLQFLIQYYNGEERAKGNILERFSAQQFPDLHSELNLSSLELGDSALYFCASSVGGKNSPLHFGNGTRLTVT.

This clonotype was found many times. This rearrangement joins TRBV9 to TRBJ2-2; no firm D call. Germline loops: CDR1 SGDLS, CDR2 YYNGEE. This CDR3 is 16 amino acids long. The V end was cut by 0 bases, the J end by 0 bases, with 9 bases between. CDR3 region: CASSVVSSANTGELFF. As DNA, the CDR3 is TGTGCCAGCAGCGTAGTCTCCAGTGCGAACACCGGGGAGCTGTTTTTT.

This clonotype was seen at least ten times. Written as DNA, the CDR3 is TGTGCCAGCAGCGTAGGGCTAGCGGCCGGCACAGATACGCAGTATTTT. This codes for CASSVGLAAGTDTQYF. The chain has TRBV9 and TRBJ2-3, with 7 bases lining up with TRBD2. Germline assignment: CDR1 SGDLS and CDR2 YYNGEE. The trim removed 0 bases at V and 1 base at J, leaving 5 bases unmatched. This CDR3 region has 16 residues.

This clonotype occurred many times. CDR3 in amino acids: CASSVEGGFNNSPLHF. CDR3 nucleotide sequence: TGTGCCAGCAGCGTGGAAGGAGGGTTCAATAATTCACCCCTCCACTTT. The chain is built from TRBV9 and TRBJ1-6, with unresolved D. V was pared by 2 bases and J by 5 bases, with 14 bases between. The CDR3 sequence is 16 residues long. CDR1 is SGDLS, CDR2 YYNGEE, per germline.

The CDR3 reads CASSVTTGSSTDTQYF. Here the CDR3 DNA reads TGTGCCAGCAGCGTAACGACAGGGTCTAGCACAGATACGCAGTATTTT. This chain connects TRBV9 to TRBJ2-3; 7 nucleotides align to TRBD1. Germline CDR1 reads SGDLS; CDR2 reads YYNGEE. The V gene end was trimmed by 1 base and the J gene end by 0 bases; junction bases not matched to a gene: 5. The CDR3 runs to 16 residues. Complete variable domain (other parts from reference TRBV9 and TRBJ2-3): DSGVTQTPKHLITATGQRVTLRCSPRSGDLSVYWYQQSLDQGLQFLIQYYNGEERAKGNILERFSAQQFPDLHSELNLSSLELGDSALYFCASSVTTGSSTDTQYFGPGTRLTVL.

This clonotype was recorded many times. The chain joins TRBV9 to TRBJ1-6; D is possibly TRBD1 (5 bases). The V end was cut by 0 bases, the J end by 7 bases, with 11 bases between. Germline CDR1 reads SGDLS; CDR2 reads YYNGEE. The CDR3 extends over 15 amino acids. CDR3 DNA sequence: TGTGCCAGCAGCGTAGGTGCGGGGGAGAATTCACCCCTCCACTTT. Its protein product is CASSVGAGENSPLHF.

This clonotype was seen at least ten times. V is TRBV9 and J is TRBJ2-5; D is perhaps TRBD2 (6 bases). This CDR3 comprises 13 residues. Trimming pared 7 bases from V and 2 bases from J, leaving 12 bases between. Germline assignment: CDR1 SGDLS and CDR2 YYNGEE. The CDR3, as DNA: TGTGCCAGCGGACGTGGAGGGCAAGAGACCCAGTACTTC. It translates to CASGRGGQETQYF.

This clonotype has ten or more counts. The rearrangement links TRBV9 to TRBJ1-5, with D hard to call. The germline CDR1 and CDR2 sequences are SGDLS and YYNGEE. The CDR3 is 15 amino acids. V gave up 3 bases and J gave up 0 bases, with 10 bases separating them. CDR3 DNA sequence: TGTGCCAGCAGCGGCTCTGGGAGTAGCAATCAGCCCCAGCATTTT. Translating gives CASSGSGSSNQPQHF.

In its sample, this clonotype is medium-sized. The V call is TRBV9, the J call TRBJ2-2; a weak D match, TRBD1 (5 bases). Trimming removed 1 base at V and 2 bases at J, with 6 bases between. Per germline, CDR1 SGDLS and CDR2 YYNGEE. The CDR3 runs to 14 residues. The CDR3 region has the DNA TGTGCCAGCAGCGTACAGGGTAACACCGGGGAGCTGTTTTTT. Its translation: CASSVQGNTGELFF.

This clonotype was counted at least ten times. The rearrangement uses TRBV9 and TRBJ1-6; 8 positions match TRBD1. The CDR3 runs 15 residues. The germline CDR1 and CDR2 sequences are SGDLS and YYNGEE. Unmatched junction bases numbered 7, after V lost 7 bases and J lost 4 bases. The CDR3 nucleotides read TGTGCCAGCGGGCGGACAGGGTCGTATAATTCACCCCTCCACTTT. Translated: CASGRTGSYNSPLHF.

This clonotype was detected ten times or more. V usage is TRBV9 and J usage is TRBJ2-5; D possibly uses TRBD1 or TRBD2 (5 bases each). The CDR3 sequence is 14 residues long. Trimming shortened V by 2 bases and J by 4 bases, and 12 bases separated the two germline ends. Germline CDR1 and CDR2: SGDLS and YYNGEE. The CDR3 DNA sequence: TGTGCCAGCAGCGTTGGGCAGAGGGGAGAGACCCAGTACTTC. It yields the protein CASSVGQRGETQYF. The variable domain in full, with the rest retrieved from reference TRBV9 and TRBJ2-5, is DSGVTQTPKHLITATGQRVTLRCSPRSGDLSVYWYQQSLDQGLQFLIQYYNGEERAKGNILERFSAQQFPDLHSELNLSSLELGDSALYFCASSVGQRGETQYFGPGTRLLVL.

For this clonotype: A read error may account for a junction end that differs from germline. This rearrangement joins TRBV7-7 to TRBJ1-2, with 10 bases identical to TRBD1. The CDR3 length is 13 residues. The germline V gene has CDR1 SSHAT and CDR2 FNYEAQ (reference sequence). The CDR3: CASSLDRGHGYTF. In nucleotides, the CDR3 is TGTGCTAGCAGCTTAGACAGGGGGCATGGCTACACCTTC.

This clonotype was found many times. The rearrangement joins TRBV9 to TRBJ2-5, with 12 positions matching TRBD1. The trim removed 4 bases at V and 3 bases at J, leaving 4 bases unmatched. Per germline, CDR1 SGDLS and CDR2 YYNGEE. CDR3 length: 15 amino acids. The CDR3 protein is CASSKGTGGEETQYF. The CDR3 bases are TGTGCCAGCAGCAAAGGGACAGGGGGCGAAGAGACCCAGTACTTC.

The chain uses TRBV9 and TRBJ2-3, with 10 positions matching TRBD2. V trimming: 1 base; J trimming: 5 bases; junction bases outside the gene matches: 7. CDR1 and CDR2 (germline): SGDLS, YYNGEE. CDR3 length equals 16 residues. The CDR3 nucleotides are TGTGCCAGCAGCGTACTTAGCGGGGGGCCCGGAGATACGCAGTATTTT. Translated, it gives CASSVLSGGPGDTQYF.

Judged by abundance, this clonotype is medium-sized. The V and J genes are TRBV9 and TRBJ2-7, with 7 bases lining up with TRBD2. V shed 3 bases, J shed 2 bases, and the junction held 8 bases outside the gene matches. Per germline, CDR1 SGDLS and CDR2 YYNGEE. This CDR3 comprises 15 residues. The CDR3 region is CASSAGLGGAYEQYF. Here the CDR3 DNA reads TGTGCCAGCAGCGCCGGACTAGGCGGGGCCTACGAGCAGTACTTC.

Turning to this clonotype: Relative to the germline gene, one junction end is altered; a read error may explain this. The CDR3 DNA sequence: TGTGCCAGCAGCGTAGGGCCGCAGGCCCCATCCTGCGAGCAGTACTTC. It is translated as CASSVGPQAPSCEQYF. This sequence joins TRBV9 and TRBJ2-7; D call uncertain. Germline V lookup: CDR1 SGDLS, CDR2 YYNGEE. The CDR3 has 16 residues.

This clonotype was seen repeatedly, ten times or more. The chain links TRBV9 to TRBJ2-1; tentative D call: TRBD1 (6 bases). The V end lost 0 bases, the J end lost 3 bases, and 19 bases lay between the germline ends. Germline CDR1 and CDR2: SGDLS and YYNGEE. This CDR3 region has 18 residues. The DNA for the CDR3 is TGTGCCAGCAGCGTAGCAACACCGACAGGTCCGCTCTACAATGAGCAGTTCTTC. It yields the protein CASSVATPTGPLYNEQFF.

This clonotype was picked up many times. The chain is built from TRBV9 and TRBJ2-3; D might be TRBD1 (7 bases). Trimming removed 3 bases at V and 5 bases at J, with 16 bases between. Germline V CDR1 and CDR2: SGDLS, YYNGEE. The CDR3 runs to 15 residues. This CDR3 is CASSAARGAGDTQYF. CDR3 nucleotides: TGTGCCAGCAGCGCGGCCAGGGGGGCAGGAGATACGCAGTATTTT. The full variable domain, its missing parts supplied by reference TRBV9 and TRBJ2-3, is DSGVTQTPKHLITATGQRVTLRCSPRSGDLSVYWYQQSLDQGLQFLIQYYNGEERAKGNILERFSAQQFPDLHSELNLSSLELGDSALYFCASSAARGAGDTQYFGPGTRLTVL.

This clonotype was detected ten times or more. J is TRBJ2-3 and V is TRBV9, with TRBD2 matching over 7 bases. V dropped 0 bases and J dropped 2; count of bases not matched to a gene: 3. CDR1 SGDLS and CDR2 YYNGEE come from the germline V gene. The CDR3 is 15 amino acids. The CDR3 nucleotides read TGTGCCAGCAGCGTAGCGGGACTATTCACAGATACGCAGTATTTT. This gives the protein CASSVAGLFTDTQYF.

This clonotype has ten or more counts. The CDR3 loop reads CASGGTGGFYNEQFF. CDR3 nucleotides: TGTGCCAGCGGAGGGACAGGGGGCTTCTACAATGAGCAGTTCTTC. This chain connects TRBV9 to TRBJ2-1, with 12 bases fitting TRBD1. This CDR3 spans 15 amino acids. Losses at the gene ends were 7 bases for V and 3 bases for J; bases not matched to a gene: 5. Per germline, CDR1 SGDLS and CDR2 YYNGEE.

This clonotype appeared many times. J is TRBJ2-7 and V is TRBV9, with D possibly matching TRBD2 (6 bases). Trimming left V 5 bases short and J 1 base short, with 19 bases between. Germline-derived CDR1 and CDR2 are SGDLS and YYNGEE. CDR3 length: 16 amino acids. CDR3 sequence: CASSSGPSRGSYEQYF. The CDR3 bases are TGTGCCAGCAGTTCGGGGCCCTCTCGGGGGTCCTACGAGCAGTACTTC.

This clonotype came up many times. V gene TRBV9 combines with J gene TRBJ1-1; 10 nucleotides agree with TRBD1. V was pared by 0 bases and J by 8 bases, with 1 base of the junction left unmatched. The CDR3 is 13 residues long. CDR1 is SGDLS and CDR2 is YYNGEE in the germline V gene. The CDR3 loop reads CASSVEDRGEAFF. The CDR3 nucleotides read TGTGCCAGCAGCGTAGAGGACAGGGGGGAAGCTTTCTTT.